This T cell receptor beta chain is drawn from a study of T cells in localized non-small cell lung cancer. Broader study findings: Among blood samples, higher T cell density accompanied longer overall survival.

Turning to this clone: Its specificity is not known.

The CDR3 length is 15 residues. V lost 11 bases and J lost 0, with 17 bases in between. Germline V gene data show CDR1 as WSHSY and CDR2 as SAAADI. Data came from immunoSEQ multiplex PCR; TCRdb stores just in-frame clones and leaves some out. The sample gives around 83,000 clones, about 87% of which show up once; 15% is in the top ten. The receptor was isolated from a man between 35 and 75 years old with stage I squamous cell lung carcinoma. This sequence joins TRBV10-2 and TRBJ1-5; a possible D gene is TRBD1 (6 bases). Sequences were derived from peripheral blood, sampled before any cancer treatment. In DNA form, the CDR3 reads TGCGCCTCCGATTCAGGGGAAGGTAGCAATCAGCCCCAGCATTTT. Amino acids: CASDSGEGSNQPQHF.